Below are 19 T cell receptor beta chains sequenced from a single sample in a study of cytomegalovirus exposure and HLA in healthy donors. 13 Jbeta primers and 60 Vbeta primers were used for the PCR. Here immunoSEQ multiplex PCR was the method, and the copy in TCRdb shows in-frame clones only, minus some. Of more than 130,000 clones detected, 73% appear once; the ten largest clones hold about an eighth. Sequencing used PBMCs. These receptors all stem from a human donor in good health.

The chain carries TRBV27 and TRBJ2-5; 8 nucleotides agree with TRBD2. This CDR3 region has 11 residues. Trimming removed 7 bases from V and 9 bases from J; junction bases left unmatched: 4. Germline V CDR1 and CDR2: MNHEY, SMNVEV (reference sequence). This CDR3 reads CASMFGRAQYF. The CDR3 coding sequence is TGTGCCAGCATGTTCGGGAGGGCCCAGTACTTC.

The chain has TRBV19 and TRBJ2-1, with D uncertain. Trimming shortened V by 1 base and J by 6 bases, and 10 bases separated the two germline ends. This CDR3 is built from 14 residues. Looked up from germline, CDR1 is LNHDA and CDR2 is SQIVND (reference sequence). CDR3 bases: TGTGCCAGTAGTATAGGCCCAGCGTCCAATGAGCAGTTCTTC. Translated, it gives CASSIGPASNEQFF.

The chain has TRBV27 and TRBJ1-5, with D maybe TRBD1 (6 bases). Trimming took off 2 bases at V and 9 bases at J, with 14 bases between the two ends. From germline, CDR1 is MNHEY and CDR2 SMNVEV (reference sequence). The length of the CDR3 is 14 residues. The CDR3 loop is CASSLTQGRMPQHF. Written as DNA, the CDR3 is TGTGCCAGCAGTTTAACTCAGGGGCGGATGCCCCAGCATTTT.

The chain carries TRBV6-1 and TRBJ1-2; D is ambiguous. The CDR3 consists of 13 residues. V lost 1 base and J lost 4, with 7 bases in between. Germline values: CDR1 MNHNS, CDR2 SASEGT. The CDR3 DNA is TGTGCCAGCAGTGAAGGACTAATCTATGGCTACACCTTC. As protein: CASSEGLIYGYTF.

The sample holds one count of this clone. Other DNA variants within this sample encode the same CDR3. V gene TRBV9 combines with J gene TRBJ2-5, with 11 bases identical to TRBD1. Trimming at V came to 0 bases and at J to 4 bases, leaving 5 bases not matched to a gene. The CDR3 extends over 16 amino acids. Germline V gene data show CDR1 as SGDLS and CDR2 as YYNGEE. CDR3 in DNA: TGTGCCAGCAGCGTAGGAAGGACAGGGGGCGGAGAGACCCAGTACTTC. It codes for CASSVGRTGGGETQYF.

The J gene is TRBJ2-7, the V gene TRBV4-1; a possible D gene is TRBD2 (6 bases). The germline CDR1 and CDR2 sequences are MGHRA and YSYEKL. Between the trimmed V and J ends, which lost 1 base and 0 bases, there was a span of 10 bases. The CDR3 loop spans 15 amino acids. CDR3: CASSQALANSYEQYF. CDR3 DNA sequence: TGCGCCAGCAGCCAAGCACTAGCTAACTCCTACGAGCAGTACTTC.

This chain uses TRBV5-6 with TRBJ1-3, with D maybe TRBD1 (6 bases). The germline gives CDR1 SGHDT, CDR2 YYEEEE. Trimming cost V 4 bases and J 4 bases, with 18 bases left between them. The CDR3 covers 16 residues. The CDR3 sequence: CASSLDSTGLGNTIYF. CDR3 DNA sequence: TGTGCCAGCAGCCTCGATTCGACAGGACTCGGAAACACCATATATTTT.

This chain joins TRBV7-8 and TRBJ2-1; 10 nucleotides match TRBD2. The CDR3 is 16 residues long. Germline V CDR1 and CDR2: SGHVS, FQNEAQ. Trimming cost V 2 bases and J 9 bases; bases outside gene matches: 10. CDR3 residues: CASSLTIAGGRREQFF. The DNA of the CDR3 is TGTGCCAGCAGCTTAACGATAGCGGGGGGCCGCCGTGAGCAGTTCTTC.

This clone was found a few times. J is TRBJ1-1 and V is TRBV5-1; possible D gene TRBD1, 5 bases. Germline V gene sequence: CDR1 SGHRS, CDR2 YFSETQ. Trimming took 0 bases from V and 1 from J, leaving 16 bases between them. The CDR3 contains 17 residues. The DNA for the CDR3 is TGCGCCAGCAGCTTGGAGGGGTCCCCCCCCGGGAACACTGAAGCTTTCTTT. Amino acid sequence: CASSLEGSPPGNTEAFF.

This rearrangement joins TRBV5-1 to TRBJ1-1; 8 positions match TRBD1. With V trimmed by 5 bases and J by 0 bases, 6 bases remained unmatched. The CDR3 is 15 amino acids. The germline V gene has CDR1 SGHRS and CDR2 YFSETQ. The CDR3 DNA sequence: TGCGCCAGCAGGACGACAGGGGTATTGAACACTGAAGCTTTCTTT. It specifies CASRTTGVLNTEAFF.

The chain carries TRBV5-1 and TRBJ2-7; the D gene is possibly TRBD2 (7 bases). V dropped 8 bases and J dropped 2 bases, with 17 bases sitting between them. The CDR3 has 14 residues. Germline CDR1 and CDR2: SGHRS and YFSETQ. CDR3 in amino acids: CASGGGGTTYEQYF. Written as DNA, the CDR3 is TGCGCCAGTGGAGGGGGAGGGACAACCTACGAGCAGTACTTC.

This rearrangement joins TRBV19 to TRBJ2-6; 8 positions match TRBD1. Germline V CDR1 and CDR2: LNHDA, SQIVND (reference sequence). J was trimmed by 2 bases and V by 5 bases; bases with no gene match: 5. The CDR3 covers 16 residues. CDR3 protein: CASSHSRGPGANVLTF. CDR3 in DNA: TGTGCCAGTAGTCACTCCAGGGGGCCTGGGGCCAACGTCCTGACTTTC.

The J gene is TRBJ2-1, the V gene TRBV7-9; 10 nucleotides agree with TRBD2. Trimming at V came to 5 bases and at J to 3 bases, leaving 7 bases not matched to a gene. The CDR3 is 16 amino acids. Germline loops: CDR1 SEHNR, CDR2 FQNEAQ (reference sequence). CDR3 sequence reads: CASSPRTSGFYNEQFF. The CDR3 DNA sequence: TGTGCCAGCAGCCCGAGGACTAGCGGCTTCTACAATGAGCAGTTCTTC.

This clone was seen many times. This sequence joins TRBV6-4 and TRBJ2-1, with TRBD2 as a possible D gene (6 bases). Germline assignment: CDR1 MRHNA and CDR2 SNTAGT. Deletions cut 0 bases from V and 7 bases from J, with 10 bases between. The CDR3 covers 14 residues. CDR3 coding DNA: TGTGCCAGCAGTGACTCAACGGGGGAAAATGAGCAGTTCTTC. It is translated as CASSDSTGENEQFF.

The chain is built from TRBV21-1 and TRBJ2-2; no DNA check was done on the table's D call, TRBD2. TRBV21-1 is recorded as a pseudogene. The CDR3 is 15 amino acids. The CDR3 loop reads CASRLASPNTGELFF. The CDR3 coding sequence is TGTGCCAGCAGACTAGCAAGCCCGAACACCGGGGAGCTGTTTTTT.

The chain uses TRBV4-1 and TRBJ2-3; TRBD2 aligns across 9 bases. The germline V gene encodes CDR1 MGHRA and CDR2 YSYEKL. The CDR3 spans 15 residues. J lost 5 bases, V lost 1 base, and 4 bases had no gene match. CDR3 protein: CASSQVIAGEDTQYF. For the CDR3, the DNA is TGCGCCAGCAGCCAAGTAATAGCGGGAGAAGATACGCAGTATTTT.

The genes are TRBV6-6 and TRBJ2-7; D possibly corresponds to TRBD2 (6 bases). This CDR3 is built from 15 residues. V lost 5 bases and J lost 0, with 14 bases in between. Germline assignment: CDR1 MNHNY and CDR2 SVGAGI (reference sequence). DNA for the CDR3: TGTGCCAGCAGTCTTAGCGGCCGGAGCTCCTACGAGCAGTACTTC. This encodes CASSLSGRSSYEQYF.

This rearrangement joins TRBV5-1 to TRBJ2-5; D gene unclear. The J call is in doubt because the DNA end fits TRBJ2-7 better. CDR3 size: 10 residues. CDR1 is SGHRS, CDR2 YFSETQ, per germline. The CDR3 coding sequence is TGCGCCAGCAGGTCCTACGAGCAGTACTTC. Amino acids: CASRSYEQYF.

A few counts support this clone. The CDR3 sequence: CASSQRQGSGNTIYF. The CDR3 nucleotides read TGTGCCAGCAGCCAACGACAGGGCTCTGGAAACACCATATATTTT. This chain links TRBV4-2 with TRBJ1-3; 7 bases agree with TRBD1. V lost 2 bases to trimming and J lost 0 bases; unmatched junction nucleotides: 1. Germline-derived CDR1 and CDR2 are LGHNA and YNFKEQ. This CDR3 comprises 15 residues.